What follows is one TCR beta chain and its context. No antigen is known for it. Per-base qualities were not stored, and no clone one base away is much larger. As encoded in the germline V gene (reference sequence), CDR1 is DFQATT while CDR2 is SNEGSKA. V is reduced by 3 bases and J by 0 bases, leaving a spacing of 9 bases between them. CDR3 length: 15 amino acids, cysteine to phenylalanine. Only the CDR3 part of the read is kept: 45 bases, read in frame from the first base. This entry comes from a study of blood T cell repertoires in COVID-19 (TCRdb year 2020). In the study overall: Collaborator samples came from the United States, Italy and Spain and covered acute and convalescent phases of COVID-19. The material from the prospective study consisted of cDNA or gDNA derived from T cells, B-cell-depleted T cells, or PBMCs. HLA class I and class II types, where available, came from metadata supplied by the sample provider rather than from assay-based typing. A de-identified subject ID, COVID-19 status, age in years and sex were almost always included in the sample metadata. A freely available public database, intended as a resource for researchers studying the immune response to SARS-CoV-2, is where the repertoires were released. Samples came from the ongoing ImmuneRACE study (first 160 participants) plus 1,254 subjects from 6 global collaborators. The dataset comprised deeply sampled blood TCRbeta repertoires from subjects exposed to, actively infected with, or recovered from COVID-19. On the study overall, not on this receptor specifically: The amount of clinical and demographic metadata varied by source and participant and was provided uncurated.

One collaborating source in Seattle enrolled patients while the patients were actively infected and followed the patients over time throughout the course of disease. Collaborating institutions collected whole blood in K2EDTA tubes following their own protocols. Collaborator samples were shipped for TCRbeta analysis as frozen whole blood, isolated PBMCs, or DNA extracted from either sample type. The immunoSEQ Assay, a bias-controlled multiplex PCR, was used to amplify TCRbeta CDR3 regions from genomic DNA. Per the source publication's procedure: Within the assay, amplification of reference gene primers was used to estimate how many nucleated cells each sample contained. Sequence reads were collapsed and filtered to measure the absolute abundance of every unique TCRbeta CDR3 rearrangement. For each sample, productive Simpson clonality was calculated as the square root of Simpson's diversity index over productive rearrangements. TCRdb re-hosts the immuneACCESS table, in-frame sequences only. Its copies lack some clones; in the studies checked, an unresolved V gene accounts for under half of them, and the cause for the rest is not known. V and J calls and clone size come straight from that table; D and trimming were deduced from the DNA. The sample yields 400,000 to 450,000 clones; about 90% were counted once. The top ten clones comprise roughly 0.78% of the sample.

This clonotype was obtained from a man aged 18 to 29 with COVID-19, enrolled during active disease. This sequence uses TRBV20-1 and TRBJ1-6; too little of a D gene remains to name it. The sequencing sample was made of peripheral blood. The bases read TGCAGTGCTAGTATGCAGGACTCCTATAATTCACCCCTCCACTTT. The translation is CSASMQDSYNSPLHF.